These 9 T cell receptor beta chains were sequenced from one sample in a study of response to subunit inactivated influenza vaccine. From the RT-PCR reads, TCRdb called clonotypes with MiXCR, one entry per CDR3 protein. The top ten clones hold about 11% of a sample with 750,000 to 850,000 distinct CDR3 sequences, around 18% of them seen once. This material consisted of PBMCs from blood, taken 4 to 6 days after vaccination. The receptors were gathered from a man aged 50 to 60 who received an inactivated influenza vaccine.

This clonotype was observed a handful of times. The rearrangement joins TRBV27 to TRBJ2-1; 9 bases line up with TRBD2. The CDR3 has 16 residues. Per germline, CDR1 MNHEY and CDR2 SMNVEV (reference sequence). J was trimmed by 7 bases and V by 1 base; bases with no gene match: 8. The chain's CDR3 is CASSLLGSGGWNEQFF. CDR3 DNA sequence: TGTGCCAGCAGTTTATTGGGTAGCGGGGGATGGAATGAGCAGTTCTTC.

This chain links TRBV2 with TRBJ2-1; 7 positions match TRBD2. Germline CDR1 and CDR2: SNHLY and FYNNEI. J lost 4 bases, V lost 9 bases, and 6 bases had no gene match. The CDR3 loop spans 13 amino acids. Here the CDR3 DNA reads TGTGCCAGTTTCGGACTAGTGTACAATGAGCAGTTCTTC. Residues: CASFGLVYNEQFF.

This clonotype showed up just a few times. The J gene is TRBJ1-1, the V gene TRBV20-1; 11 bases agree with TRBD1. Losses at the gene ends were 2 bases for V and 4 bases for J; bases not matched to a gene: 3. Germline V lookup: CDR1 DFQATT, CDR2 SNEGSKA (reference sequence). This CDR3 is 14 amino acids long. In nucleotides, the CDR3 is TGCAGTGCTAGATCGGGACAGGGGGGCACTGAAGCTTTCTTT. This encodes CSARSGQGGTEAFF.

The V gene is TRBV12-3 or TRBV12-4, the J gene TRBJ2-1; D might be TRBD2 (6 bases). CDR3 length equals 14 residues. The germline V and J ends were trimmed by 4 bases and 5 bases, with 12 bases remaining between them. The CDR3 DNA follows: TGTGCCAGCAGTTCGCGGACTAACGACAATGAGCAGTTCTTC. It yields the protein CASSSRTNDNEQFF.

This sequence joins TRBV6-5 and TRBJ1-6; D uncertain. Trimming removed 2 bases from V and 0 bases from J, with 8 bases in between. CDR1 and CDR2 from the germline V gene are MNHEY and SVGAGI. The CDR3 length is 16 residues. The CDR3 coding sequence is TGTGCCAGCAGTTACGGGCCGAGCTCCTATAATTCACCCCTCCACTTT. It is translated as CASSYGPSSYNSPLHF.

This clonotype was seen a few times. V is TRBV24-1 and J is TRBJ2-3; the match to TRBD1 covers 7 bases. CDR1 and CDR2 (germline): KGHDR, SFDVKD. With 2 bases clipped from V and 4 bases from J, the junction kept 8 bases outside the gene matches. The CDR3 has 16 residues. DNA for the CDR3: TGTGCCACCAGTGATTCGATTACAGGGGTCGCAGATACGCAGTATTTT. Protein sequence: CATSDSITGVADTQYF.

The chain has TRBV7-2 and TRBJ2-5, with D unresolved. V was trimmed by 1 base and J by 5 bases, leaving 8 bases between them. Per germline, CDR1 SGHTA and CDR2 FQGNSA. CDR3 length: 13 residues. The CDR3 spells CASSLGMRETQYF. The CDR3 DNA is TGTGCCAGCAGCTTAGGAATGAGGGAGACCCAGTACTTC.

The V gene is TRBV18, the J gene TRBJ2-3; D unresolved. Deletions cut 3 bases from V and 2 bases from J, with 15 bases between. The CDR3 totals 16 residues. CDR1 and CDR2 (germline): KGHSH, LQKENI. CDR3 nucleotide sequence: TGTGCCAGCTCACCCCGATTGGGCGGTAACACAGATACGCAGTATTTT. Its translation: CASSPRLGGNTDTQYF.

V is TRBV28 and J is TRBJ2-1; TRBD2 might be the D (5 bases). V was cut by 6 bases and J by 9 bases, with 15 bases left in between. The CDR3 runs to 13 residues. Germline CDR1 is MDHEN and CDR2 is SYDVKM. The CDR3 sequence: CASRKTILGEQFF. CDR3 DNA sequence: TGTGCCAGCAGGAAGACTATCCTGGGTGAGCAGTTCTTC.